A selection of T cell receptor beta chains follows, all from one sample in a study of T cells in localized non-small cell lung cancer. The table came from immunoSEQ multiplex PCR; TCRdb's copy has only in-frame clones and leaves some out. Among tens of thousands of clones, around four fifths were seen once, and the ten largest hold approximately 15%. This specimen consisted of peripheral blood, obtained before any cancer treatment. The receptors come from a female donor over 55 with stage I lung adenocarcinoma. Both conserved end residues are part of each CDR3. Each record gives: D gene, J gene, CDR3 length, V gene, clone size, CDR3 protein, CDR3 DNA. A D gene is named only where the DNA matches it firmly. Clone size, where shown, is once, few, many, or a class for clones that have expanded.

D gene: -
J gene: TRBJ2-5
CDR3 length: 13
V gene: TRBV30
clone size: -
CDR3 protein: CAWSERTTETQYF
CDR3 DNA: TGTGCCTGGAGCGAACGGACCACGGAGACCCAGTACTTC

D gene: -
J gene: TRBJ2-5
CDR3 length: 18
V gene: TRBV11-2
clone size: once
CDR3 protein: CASSLGRTGLGRKETQYF
CDR3 DNA: TGTGCCAGCAGCTTAGGACGGACAGGGCTCGGGAGGAAAGAGACCCAGTACTTC

D gene: -
J gene: TRBJ2-1
CDR3 length: 12
V gene: TRBV21-1
clone size: once
CDR3 protein: CAKSTGGSEQFF
CDR3 DNA: TGTGCCAAATCGACAGGGGGTAGTGAGCAGTTCTTC

D gene: TRBD1
J gene: TRBJ1-1
CDR3 length: 14
V gene: TRBV5-6
clone size: -
CDR3 protein: CASSGRGRGTEAFF
CDR3 DNA: TGTGCCAGCAGCGGAAGGGGGCGCGGGACTGAAGCTTTCTTT

D gene: -
J gene: TRBJ2-1
CDR3 length: 15
V gene: TRBV14
clone size: -
CDR3 protein: CASSQDVVTAGEQFF
CDR3 DNA: TGTGCCAGCAGCCAAGATGTAGTCACCGCGGGTGAGCAGTTCTTC

D gene: TRBD2
J gene: TRBJ2-7
CDR3 length: 15
V gene: TRBV6-1
clone size: -
CDR3 protein: CASSEKTSGLSEQYF
CDR3 DNA: TGTGCCAGCAGTGAAAAGACTAGCGGACTTTCCGAGCAGTACTTC

D gene: TRBD2
J gene: TRBJ2-1
CDR3 length: 16
V gene: TRBV10-1
clone size: once
CDR3 protein: CASSDAGTSGYNEQFF
CDR3 DNA: TGCGCCAGCAGCGACGCCGGGACTAGCGGTTACAATGAGCAGTTCTTC

D gene: TRBD1
J gene: TRBJ2-1
CDR3 length: 15
V gene: TRBV5-1
clone size: -
CDR3 protein: CASSLVGQGDHEQFF
CDR3 DNA: TGCGCCAGCAGCTTGGTTGGACAGGGGGACCATGAGCAGTTCTTC

D gene: -
J gene: TRBJ1-3
CDR3 length: 13
V gene: TRBV6-5
clone size: -
CDR3 protein: CATAEDSGNTIYF
CDR3 DNA: TGTGCGACAGCCGAAGATTCTGGAAACACCATATATTTT

D gene: -
J gene: TRBJ1-1
CDR3 length: 15
V gene: TRBV7-9
clone size: few
CDR3 protein: CASSLVGFMNTEAFF
CDR3 DNA: TGTGCCAGCAGCTTAGTTGGATTTATGAACACTGAAGCTTTCTTT

D gene: TRBD1
J gene: TRBJ1-1
CDR3 length: 15
V gene: TRBV13
clone size: few
CDR3 protein: CASSLVQGRFTEAFF
CDR3 DNA: TGTGCCAGCAGCTTAGTACAGGGGCGATTTACTGAAGCTTTCTTT

D gene: TRBD2
J gene: TRBJ2-3
CDR3 length: 16
V gene: TRBV13
clone size: few
CDR3 protein: CASSWRAGGAADTQYF
CDR3 DNA: TGTGCCAGCAGCTGGCGAGCGGGAGGGGCTGCAGATACGCAGTATTTT

D gene: -
J gene: TRBJ2-1
CDR3 length: 16
V gene: TRBV11-3
clone size: -
CDR3 protein: CASSLVGTPNYNEQFF
CDR3 DNA: TGTGCCAGCAGCTTAGTCGGGACACCCAACTACAATGAGCAGTTCTTC

D gene: -
J gene: TRBJ1-1
CDR3 length: 12
V gene: TRBV28
clone size: -
CDR3 protein: CASRIGGTEAFF
CDR3 DNA: TGTGCCAGCAGGATAGGGGGCACTGAAGCTTTCTTT

D gene: -
J gene: TRBJ1-2
CDR3 length: 13
V gene: TRBV19
clone size: -
CDR3 protein: CASSTDGDGGYTF
CDR3 DNA: TGTGCCAGTAGTACAGACGGGGATGGGGGCTACACCTTC

D gene: TRBD2
J gene: TRBJ2-1
CDR3 length: 15
V gene: TRBV6-5
clone size: -
CDR3 protein: CASSRSGGSYNEQFF
CDR3 DNA: TGTGCCAGCAGTCGTTCGGGGGGTTCCTACAATGAGCAGTTCTTC

D gene: TRBD1
J gene: TRBJ1-2
CDR3 length: 17
V gene: TRBV18
clone size: -
CDR3 protein: CASSPLTMTGSDDGYTF
CDR3 DNA: TGTGCCAGCTCACCGCTTACGATGACAGGGTCTGACGATGGCTACACCTTC

D gene: -
J gene: TRBJ1-2
CDR3 length: 15
V gene: TRBV4-1
clone size: -
CDR3 protein: CASSEQGGAVYGYTF
CDR3 DNA: TGCGCCAGCAGCGAACAGGGTGGGGCTGTCTATGGCTACACCTTC

D gene: -
J gene: TRBJ1-1
CDR3 length: 13
V gene: TRBV19
clone size: -
CDR3 protein: CASTLREGAEAFF
CDR3 DNA: TGTGCCAGTACCCTCAGGGAGGGGGCTGAAGCTTTCTTT

D gene: -
J gene: TRBJ2-7
CDR3 length: 14
V gene: TRBV12-5
clone size: few
CDR3 protein: CASGLGNSRYEQYF
CDR3 DNA: TGTGCTAGTGGTTTGGGCAATTCCCGGTACGAGCAGTACTTC

D gene: TRBD1
J gene: TRBJ2-7
CDR3 length: 14
V gene: TRBV10-3
clone size: -
CDR3 protein: CAANPGTGTSEQYF
CDR3 DNA: TGTGCCGCCAACCCAGGGACAGGGACATCCGAGCAGTACTTC

D gene: TRBD2
J gene: TRBJ2-2
CDR3 length: 18
V gene: TRBV4-1
clone size: -
CDR3 protein: CASSQLGLAGPRSGELFF
CDR3 DNA: TGCGCCAGCAGCCAGCTGGGACTAGCGGGACCCCGATCCGGGGAGCTGTTTTTT

D gene: -
J gene: TRBJ2-3
CDR3 length: 12
V gene: TRBV7-3
clone size: -
CDR3 protein: CASSPGADEQYF
CDR3 DNA: TGTGCCAGCAGCCCGGGCGCGGATGAGCAGTATTTT

D gene: -
J gene: TRBJ1-1
CDR3 length: 15
V gene: TRBV5-1
clone size: -
CDR3 protein: CASSLKETGHTEAFF
CDR3 DNA: TGCGCCAGCAGCTTGAAGGAAACGGGCCACACTGAAGCTTTCTTT

D gene: -
J gene: TRBJ1-4
CDR3 length: 18
V gene: TRBV15
clone size: -
CDR3 protein: CATSRVSGSWATNEKLFF
CDR3 DNA: TGTGCCACCAGCAGAGTATCGGGGTCGTGGGCAACTAATGAAAAACTGTTTTTT

D gene: TRBD1
J gene: TRBJ2-7
CDR3 length: 13
V gene: TRBV19
clone size: -
CDR3 protein: CASSIVTGNEQYF
CDR3 DNA: TGTGCCAGTAGTATAGTGACAGGGAACGAGCAGTACTTC

D gene: -
J gene: TRBJ1-3
CDR3 length: 14
V gene: TRBV7-9
clone size: few
CDR3 protein: CASSTDSSGNTIYF
CDR3 DNA: TGTGCCAGCAGTACCGACAGCTCTGGAAACACCATATATTTT

D gene: TRBD1
J gene: TRBJ1-5
CDR3 length: 15
V gene: TRBV30
clone size: -
CDR3 protein: CAWRAGGTSNQPQHF
CDR3 DNA: TGTGCCTGGAGGGCAGGGGGCACAAGCAATCAGCCCCAGCATTTT

D gene: -
J gene: TRBJ1-5
CDR3 length: 15
V gene: TRBV2
clone size: few
CDR3 protein: CASSEEQISNQPQHF
CDR3 DNA: TGTGCCAGCAGTGAAGAGCAGATCAGCAATCAGCCCCAGCATTTT

D gene: TRBD1
J gene: TRBJ2-7
CDR3 length: 14
V gene: TRBV18
clone size: -
CDR3 protein: CASSPPGQGYEQYF
CDR3 DNA: TGTGCCAGCTCACCACCGGGACAGGGCTACGAGCAGTACTTC

D gene: -
J gene: TRBJ1-3
CDR3 length: 17
V gene: TRBV25-1
clone size: -
CDR3 protein: CASSPRGSPSSGNTIYF
CDR3 DNA: TGTGCCAGCAGTCCACGTGGGTCCCCTTCCTCTGGAAACACCATATATTTT

D gene: -
J gene: TRBJ2-5
CDR3 length: 13
V gene: TRBV28
clone size: -
CDR3 protein: CASSLLAQETQYF
CDR3 DNA: TGTGCCAGCAGTTTGTTGGCCCAAGAGACCCAGTACTTC

D gene: -
J gene: TRBJ1-1
CDR3 length: 16
V gene: TRBV5-1
clone size: -
CDR3 protein: CASSPGPLDLNTEAFF
CDR3 DNA: TGCGCCAGCAGCCCGGGACCACTTGACCTGAACACTGAAGCTTTCTTT

D gene: TRBD1
J gene: TRBJ1-5
CDR3 length: 13
V gene: TRBV2
clone size: few
CDR3 protein: CASRGTGGQPQHF
CDR3 DNA: TGTGCCAGCAGGGGGACAGGGGGTCAGCCCCAGCATTTT

D gene: -
J gene: TRBJ1-4
CDR3 length: 16
V gene: TRBV4-1
clone size: -
CDR3 protein: CASSQPGGSRYEKLFF
CDR3 DNA: TGCGCCAGCAGCCAACCCGGAGGGTCCCGTTATGAAAAACTGTTTTTT

D gene: -
J gene: TRBJ1-5
CDR3 length: 15
V gene: TRBV25-1
clone size: -
CDR3 protein: CASSQTGHRPPPQHF
CDR3 DNA: TGTGCCAGCAGCCAAACCGGACATCGGCCTCCGCCCCAGCATTTT

D gene: -
J gene: TRBJ2-7
CDR3 length: 13
V gene: TRBV4-2
clone size: -
CDR3 protein: CASSQDTEYEQYF
CDR3 DNA: TGTGCCAGCAGCCAAGACACAGAGTACGAGCAGTACTTC

D gene: TRBD1
J gene: TRBJ2-7
CDR3 length: 13
V gene: TRBV7-2
clone size: -
CDR3 protein: CASSWDRGYEQYF
CDR3 DNA: TGTGCCAGCAGCTGGGACAGGGGCTACGAGCAGTACTTC

D gene: TRBD1
J gene: TRBJ2-1
CDR3 length: 13
V gene: TRBV5-1
clone size: -
CDR3 protein: CASSHDRGNEQFF
CDR3 DNA: TGCGCCAGCAGCCACGACAGGGGGAATGAGCAGTTCTTC

D gene: -
J gene: TRBJ1-3
CDR3 length: 15
V gene: TRBV9
clone size: once
CDR3 protein: CASSVTRSGGNTIYF
CDR3 DNA: TGTGCCAGCAGCGTGACACGGTCGGGGGGAAACACCATATATTTT

D gene: TRBD2
J gene: TRBJ2-1
CDR3 length: 17
V gene: TRBV18
clone size: -
CDR3 protein: CASSSLLAVAGGYEQFF
CDR3 DNA: TGTGCCAGCTCCTCACTTCTCGCGGTAGCGGGAGGATATGAGCAGTTCTTC

D gene: -
J gene: TRBJ1-6
CDR3 length: 16
V gene: TRBV5-6
clone size: few
CDR3 protein: CASSRGGSSYNSPLHF
CDR3 DNA: TGTGCCAGCAGCAGGGGGGGAAGCTCCTATAATTCACCCCTCCACTTT

D gene: -
J gene: TRBJ2-2
CDR3 length: 15
V gene: TRBV9
clone size: -
CDR3 protein: CASSVGMGYTGELFF
CDR3 DNA: TGTGCCAGCAGCGTAGGAATGGGGTACACCGGGGAGCTGTTTTTT

D gene: -
J gene: TRBJ2-3
CDR3 length: 12
V gene: TRBV6-5
clone size: -
CDR3 protein: CASRSPADTQYF
CDR3 DNA: TGTGCCAGCAGGTCCCCCGCAGATACGCAGTATTTT

D gene: -
J gene: TRBJ1-1
CDR3 length: 15
V gene: TRBV18
clone size: -
CDR3 protein: CASSPGLTASTEAFF
CDR3 DNA: TGTGCCAGCTCACCCGGACTCACGGCTAGCACTGAAGCTTTCTTT

D gene: TRBD1
J gene: TRBJ1-2
CDR3 length: 14
V gene: TRBV29-1
clone size: -
CDR3 protein: CSVFTGQGAAGYTF
CDR3 DNA: TGCAGCGTTTTTACTGGACAGGGGGCCGCAGGCTACACCTTC

D gene: -
J gene: TRBJ2-7
CDR3 length: 12
V gene: TRBV10-3
clone size: -
CDR3 protein: CAISDSTYEQYF
CDR3 DNA: TGTGCCATCAGTGACAGTACCTACGAGCAGTACTTC

D gene: -
J gene: TRBJ2-7
CDR3 length: 13
V gene: TRBV6-5
clone size: -
CDR3 protein: CASKPAGSYEQYF
CDR3 DNA: TGTGCCAGCAAACCAGCGGGTAGTTACGAGCAGTACTTC

D gene: TRBD2
J gene: TRBJ2-5
CDR3 length: 14
V gene: TRBV5-1
clone size: -
CDR3 protein: CASSREGTKETQYF
CDR3 DNA: TGCGCCAGCAGCAGGGAGGGGACTAAAGAGACCCAGTACTTC

D gene: -
J gene: TRBJ1-5
CDR3 length: 13
V gene: TRBV11-1
clone size: many
CDR3 protein: CASSLGRGQPQHF
CDR3 DNA: TGTGCCAGCAGCCTAGGCAGGGGTCAGCCCCAGCATTTT

D gene: -
J gene: TRBJ1-1
CDR3 length: 16
V gene: TRBV6-7
clone size: -
CDR3 protein: CASSYQLLSGWAEAFF
CDR3 DNA: TGTGCCAGCAGTTATCAACTCCTCTCGGGATGGGCTGAAGCTTTCTTT

D gene: -
J gene: TRBJ2-7
CDR3 length: 12
V gene: TRBV7-6
clone size: -
CDR3 protein: CASSLKSGEQYF
CDR3 DNA: TGTGCCAGCAGCTTAAAATCCGGTGAGCAGTACTTC

D gene: -
J gene: TRBJ2-5
CDR3 length: 11
V gene: TRBV11-2
clone size: -
CDR3 protein: CASTPGPHLYF
CDR3 DNA: TGTGCCAGCACCCCAGGGCCTCACCTCTACTTC

D gene: -
J gene: TRBJ1-5
CDR3 length: 15
V gene: TRBV18
clone size: -
CDR3 protein: CASSPRGDSNQPQHF
CDR3 DNA: TGTGCCAGCTCACCACGGGGGGATAGCAATCAGCCCCAGCATTTT

D gene: -
J gene: TRBJ2-4
CDR3 length: 17
V gene: TRBV5-1
clone size: once
CDR3 protein: CASSLNFLGGTKNIQYF
CDR3 DNA: TGCGCCAGCAGCTTAAACTTCCTAGGAGGGACCAAAAACATTCAGTACTTC

D gene: -
J gene: TRBJ2-1
CDR3 length: 14
V gene: TRBV6-1
clone size: once
CDR3 protein: CASKRTGWENEQFF
CDR3 DNA: TGTGCCAGCAAAAGAACAGGGTGGGAAAATGAGCAGTTCTTC

D gene: TRBD1
J gene: TRBJ1-4
CDR3 length: 14
V gene: TRBV2
clone size: -
CDR3 protein: CASRRTGFNEKLFF
CDR3 DNA: TGTGCCAGCAGGAGGACAGGCTTCAATGAAAAACTGTTTTTT

D gene: -
J gene: TRBJ2-2
CDR3 length: 13
V gene: TRBV5-1
clone size: -
CDR3 protein: CASSPGVTGELFF
CDR3 DNA: TGCGCCAGCAGCCCGGGGGTTACCGGGGAGCTGTTTTTT

D gene: -
J gene: TRBJ2-6
CDR3 length: 13
V gene: TRBV21-1
clone size: -
CDR3 protein: CASTATGANVLTF
CDR3 DNA: TGTGCCAGCACGGCTACTGGGGCCAACGTCCTGACTTTC

D gene: -
J gene: TRBJ2-7
CDR3 length: 14
V gene: TRBV5-6
clone size: -
CDR3 protein: CASSLDVTGTQQYF
CDR3 DNA: TGTGCCAGCAGCTTGGATGTGACAGGCACCCAGCAGTACTTC